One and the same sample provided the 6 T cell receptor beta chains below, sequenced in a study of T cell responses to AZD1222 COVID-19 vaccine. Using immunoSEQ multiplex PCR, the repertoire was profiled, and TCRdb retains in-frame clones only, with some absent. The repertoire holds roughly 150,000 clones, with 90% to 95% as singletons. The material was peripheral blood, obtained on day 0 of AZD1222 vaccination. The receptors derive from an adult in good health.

DNA of the CDR3: TGTGCCAGCAGCCCCGTTGGGTTTGGGGGTTCACCCCTCCACTTT. Its translation is CASSPVGFGGSPLHF. This sequence joins TRBV14 and TRBJ1-6, with a possible D match to TRBD1 (5 bases). Trimming removed 4 bases from V and 9 bases from J, with 16 bases in between. The V gene's germline CDR1 is SGHDN and CDR2 FVKESK. The length of the CDR3 is 15 residues.

The CDR3 spells CASSLARTRQGVWYEQYF. The CDR3 DNA sequence: TGTGCCAGCAGCTTAGCCCGGACTCGACAGGGGGTTTGGTACGAGCAGTACTTC. The chain links TRBV11-2 to TRBJ2-7; the match to TRBD1 covers 9 bases. Germline loops: CDR1 SGHAT, CDR2 FQNNGV. This CDR3 has 18 amino acids. J was trimmed by 4 bases and V by 1 base; bases with no gene match: 14.

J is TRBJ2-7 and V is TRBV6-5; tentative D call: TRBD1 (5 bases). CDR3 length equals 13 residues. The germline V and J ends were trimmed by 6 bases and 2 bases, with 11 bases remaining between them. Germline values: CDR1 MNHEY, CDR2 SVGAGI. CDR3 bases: TGTGCCAGCAGCGCGACAGCAACCTACGAGCAGTACTTC. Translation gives CASSATATYEQYF.

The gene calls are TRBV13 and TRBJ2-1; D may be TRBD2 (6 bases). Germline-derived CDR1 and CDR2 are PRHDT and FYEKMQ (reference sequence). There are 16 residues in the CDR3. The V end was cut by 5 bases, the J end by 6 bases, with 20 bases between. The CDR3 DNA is TGTGCCAGCAGCCCACCGACTATGGCGGGGCTCAATGAGCAGTTCTTC. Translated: CASSPPTMAGLNEQFF.

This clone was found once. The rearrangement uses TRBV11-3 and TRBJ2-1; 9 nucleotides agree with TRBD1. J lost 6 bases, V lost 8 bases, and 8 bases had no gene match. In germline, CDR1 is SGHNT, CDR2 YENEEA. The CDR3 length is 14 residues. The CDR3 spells CASGRDRAPNEQFF. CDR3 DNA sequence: TGTGCCAGCGGCCGGGACAGGGCTCCCAATGAGCAGTTCTTC.

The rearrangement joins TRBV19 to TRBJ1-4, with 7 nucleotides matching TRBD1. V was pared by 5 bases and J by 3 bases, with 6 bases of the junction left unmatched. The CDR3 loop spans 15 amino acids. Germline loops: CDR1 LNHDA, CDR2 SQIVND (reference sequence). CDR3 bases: TGTGCCAGTAGTGCCCGGGACAGCCCTAATGAAAAACTGTTTTTT. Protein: CASSARDSPNEKLFF.